This T cell receptor (beta chain) appears in the sequencing data of a study of blood T cell repertoires in COVID-19. CDR1 and CDR2 from the germline V gene are SGDLS and YYNGEE. Losses at the gene ends were 4 bases for V and 5 bases for J; bases not matched to a gene: 11. The CDR3 has 17 amino acids. TCRdb's copy holds only in-frame clones and misses some; the assay was immunoSEQ multiplex PCR. The sample yields some 200,000 clones, roughly four fifths seen once. The gene calls are TRBV9 and TRBJ2-2; 10 bases agree with TRBD2. The clonotype comes from a woman in her thirties or forties with COVID-19, enrolled during active disease. The sequenced material came from peripheral blood. CDR3 bases: TGTGCCAGCAGCTTATTCCCTAGCGGGAGTGGGACCGGGGAGCTGTTTTTT. As protein: CASSLFPSGSGTGELFF.